This entry lists 15 T cell receptor beta chains sequenced from one sample in a study of response to subunit inactivated influenza vaccine. TCRdb reanalysed the RT-PCR reads using MiXCR and keeps one entry per CDR3 protein. This sample has about 480,000 distinct CDR3 sequences, with approximately 11% found just once. Source: PBMCs from blood, taken 40 to 50 days after vaccination. These receptors were taken from a man aged 50-59 years who received an inactivated influenza vaccine.

To note about this clonotype: At one of its ends the junction is not consistent with the germline gene, which may arise from a read error. This sequence joins TRBV27 and TRBJ2-7, with D perhaps matching TRBD1 or TRBD2 (6 bases each). Germline V gives CDR1 MNHEY, CDR2 SMNVEV (reference sequence). CDR3 length: 13 residues. The CDR3 protein is CASSRLGGGGQHF. The DNA for the CDR3 is TGTGCCAGCAGTCGCTTGGGGGGTGGGGGGCAGCACTTC.

The genes are TRBV30 and TRBJ2-5; tentatively, D is TRBD2 (6 bases). CDR1 GTSNPN and CDR2 SVGIG come from the germline V gene (reference sequence). Trimming took off 1 base at V and 5 bases at J, with 8 bases between the two ends. This CDR3 is 12 amino acids long. The DNA for the CDR3 is TGTGCCTGGAGTGGGGACTCGGAGACCCAGTACTTC. Protein: CAWSGDSETQYF.

This clonotype was observed a few times. The rearrangement uses TRBV7-2 and TRBJ1-4; D is unclear. Germline V lookup: CDR1 SGHTA, CDR2 FQGNSA. The V and J ends lost 3 bases and 10 bases respectively, with 12 bases between them. CDR3 length: 13 amino acids. The CDR3 sequence is CASSLNPGLKLFF. The CDR3 DNA reads as TGTGCCAGCAGCTTGAACCCGGGTCTAAAACTGTTTTTT.

This clonotype has ten or more counts. This rearrangement joins TRBV28 to TRBJ1-2; D uncertain. The CDR3 has 17 amino acids. Trimming stripped 2 bases from V and 0 bases from J, with 16 bases between. The germline CDR1 and CDR2 sequences are MDHEN and SYDVKM. CDR3 sequence (DNA): TGTGCCAGCAGTTTACCCTCGATTGAGGGCACTAACTATGGCTACACCTTC. Amino acid sequence: CASSLPSIEGTNYGYTF.

The V and J genes are TRBV20-1 and TRBJ2-3; TRBD2 matches 10 bases. The V gene's germline CDR1 is DFQATT and CDR2 SNEGSKA (reference sequence). The V segment lost 6 bases and the J segment 4 bases; nucleotides outside the gene matches: 7. There are 14 residues in the CDR3. The CDR3 loop reads CSAPTSGLPDTQYF. CDR3 bases: TGCAGTGCCCCGACTAGCGGGCTTCCAGATACGCAGTATTTT.

This clonotype was detected ten times or more. The rearrangement links TRBV12-3 or TRBV12-4 to TRBJ1-2; 10 bases are a match to TRBD1. CDR3 length: 14 residues. V dropped 2 bases and J dropped 12; count of bases not matched to a gene: 9. The CDR3 sequence: CASSLMGTGARNTF. Written as DNA, the CDR3 is TGTGCCAGCAGTTTAATGGGGACAGGGGCGAGGAACACCTTC.

This clonotype has a handful of counts. The chain joins TRBV28 to TRBJ2-3; 9 bases fit TRBD2. V lost 2 bases, J lost 7 bases, and 4 bases stayed unmatched. CDR1 MDHEN and CDR2 SYDVKM come from the germline V gene. The CDR3 loop spans 14 amino acids. The CDR3 DNA reads TGTGCCAGCAGTTTACTAGCGGGGCACTATACGCAGTATTTT. Translation gives CASSLLAGHYTQYF.

This clonotype was detected a few times. The chain joins TRBV9 to TRBJ2-5; 7 bases line up with TRBD1. Germline CDR1 SGDLS, CDR2 YYNGEE. Trimming at V came to 1 base and at J to 4 bases, leaving 10 bases not matched to a gene. There are 16 residues in the CDR3. CDR3 sequence reads: CASSVTTPTGPETQYF. DNA of the CDR3: TGTGCCAGCAGCGTAACCACACCGACAGGGCCAGAGACCCAGTACTTC.

V is TRBV4-1 and J is TRBJ2-1, with D perhaps given as TRBD1 or TRBD2 (5 bases each). The CDR3 extends over 17 amino acids. Germline V CDR1 and CDR2: MGHRA, YSYEKL. The germline V and J ends were trimmed by 0 bases and 0 bases, with 12 bases remaining between them. The chain's CDR3 is CASSQDPGTGSYNEQFF. The CDR3 DNA follows: TGCGCCAGCAGCCAAGATCCCGGGACCGGCTCCTACAATGAGCAGTTCTTC.

This clonotype was counted many times. The V call is TRBV20-1, the J call TRBJ2-7; TRBD2 matches 7 bases. This CDR3 contains 15 residues. Germline V gene sequence: CDR1 DFQATT, CDR2 SNEGSKA (reference sequence). The V gene end was trimmed by 0 bases and the J gene end by 3 bases; junction bases not matched to a gene: 8. The DNA of the CDR3 is TGCAGTGCTAGAGATACGGTGGGGGGGTACTACGAGCAGTACTTC. Its protein product is CSARDTVGGYYEQYF.

This clonotype was found a few times. CDR3 DNA: TGCGCCAGCAGCTTCCTAGACACAGATACGCAGTATTTT. It encodes CASSFLDTDTQYF. The rearrangement uses TRBV5-1 and TRBJ2-3, with D unresolved. CDR3 size: 13 residues. Looked up from germline, CDR1 is SGHRS and CDR2 is YFSETQ. Trimming left V 2 bases short and J 2 bases short, with 6 bases between.

This clonotype came up a few times. The chain carries TRBV21-1 and TRBJ2-1; the table assigns TRBD2, which was not confirmed against the DNA. TRBV21-1 is deemed a pseudogene. This CDR3 contains 17 residues. In DNA, the CDR3 is TGTGCCAGCAGCAGGGTCCCCCTAGCGGGATCACGTAATGAGCAGTTCTTC. Protein: CASSRVPLAGSRNEQFF.

The sample holds a few counts of this clonotype. J is TRBJ2-3 and V is TRBV12-3 or TRBV12-4; 7 bases fit TRBD1. This CDR3 region has 13 residues. V trimming: 5 bases; J trimming: 5 bases; junction bases outside the gene matches: 4. The CDR3 loop reads CASSPWDRDTQYF. DNA for the CDR3: TGTGCCAGCAGTCCCTGGGACAGAGATACGCAGTATTTT.

This clonotype was counted ten times or more. The rearrangement joins TRBV5-1 to TRBJ2-3, with D possibly called TRBD1 or TRBD2 (5 bases each). V gave up 5 bases and J gave up 0 bases, with 10 bases separating them. Germline V gene data show CDR1 as SGHRS and CDR2 as YFSETQ. The CDR3 contains 14 residues. CDR3 bases: TGCGCCAGCAGTGGGGGACCGAGCACAGATACGCAGTATTTT. Protein sequence: CASSGGPSTDTQYF.

The chain uses TRBV6-2 or TRBV6-3 and TRBJ2-3, with 9 bases that match TRBD2. This CDR3 is built from 15 residues. V lost 6 bases, J lost 0 bases, and 4 bases stayed unmatched. CDR1 MNHEY and CDR2 SVGEGT come from the germline V gene. CDR3: CASRRTSDSTDTQYF. The DNA for the CDR3 is TGTGCCAGCAGGCGGACTAGCGACAGCACAGATACGCAGTATTTT.